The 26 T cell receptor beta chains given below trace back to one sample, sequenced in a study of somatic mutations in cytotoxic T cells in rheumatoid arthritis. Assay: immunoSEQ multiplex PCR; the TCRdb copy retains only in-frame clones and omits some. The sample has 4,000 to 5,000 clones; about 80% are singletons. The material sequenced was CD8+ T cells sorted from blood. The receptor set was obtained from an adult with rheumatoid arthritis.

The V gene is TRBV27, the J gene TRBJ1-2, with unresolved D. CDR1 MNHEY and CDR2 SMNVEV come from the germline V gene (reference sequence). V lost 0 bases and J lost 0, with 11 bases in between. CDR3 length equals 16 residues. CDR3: CASSLSAGQTNYGYTF. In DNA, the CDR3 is TGTGCCAGCAGTTTATCGGCAGGTCAGACTAACTATGGCTACACCTTC.

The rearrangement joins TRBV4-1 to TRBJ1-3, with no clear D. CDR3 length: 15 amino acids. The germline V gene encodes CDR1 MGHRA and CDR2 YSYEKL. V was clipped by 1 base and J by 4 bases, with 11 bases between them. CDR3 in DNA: TGCGCCAGCAGCCAAGGTTTGTGGGCCGGAAACACCATATATTTT. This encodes CASSQGLWAGNTIYF.

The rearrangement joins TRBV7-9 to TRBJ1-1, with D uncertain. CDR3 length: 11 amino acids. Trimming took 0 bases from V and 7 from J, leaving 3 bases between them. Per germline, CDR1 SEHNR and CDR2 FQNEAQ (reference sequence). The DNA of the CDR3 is TGTGCCAGCAGCTTAGCGGGTGAAGCTTTCTTT. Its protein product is CASSLAGEAFF. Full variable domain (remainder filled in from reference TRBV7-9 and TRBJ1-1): DTGVSQNPRHKITKRGQNVTFRCDPISEHNRLYWYRQTLGQGPEFLTYFQNEAQLEKSRLLSDRFSAERPKGSFSTLEIQRTEQGDSAMYLCASSLAGEAFFGQGTRLTVV.

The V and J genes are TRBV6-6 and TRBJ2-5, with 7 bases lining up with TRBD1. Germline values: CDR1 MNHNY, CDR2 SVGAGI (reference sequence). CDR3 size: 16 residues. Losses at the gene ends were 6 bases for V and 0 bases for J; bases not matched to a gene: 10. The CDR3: CASSLRGTDYQETQYF. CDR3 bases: TGTGCCAGCAGCCTGAGAGGGACAGACTACCAAGAGACCCAGTACTTC.

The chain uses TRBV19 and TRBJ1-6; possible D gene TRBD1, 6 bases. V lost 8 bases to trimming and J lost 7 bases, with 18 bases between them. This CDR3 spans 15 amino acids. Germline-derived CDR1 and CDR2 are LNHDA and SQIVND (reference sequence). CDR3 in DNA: TGTGCCAGTGGGATCCAGGGACAACGGAATTCACCCCTCCACTTT. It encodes CASGIQGQRNSPLHF.

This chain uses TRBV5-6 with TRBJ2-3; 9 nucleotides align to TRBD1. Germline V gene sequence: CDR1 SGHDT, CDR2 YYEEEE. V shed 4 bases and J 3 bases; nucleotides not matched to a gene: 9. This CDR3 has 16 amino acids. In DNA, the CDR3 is TGTGCCAGCAGCCACCCGGGACAGGGTGGGACAGATACGCAGTATTTT. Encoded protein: CASSHPGQGGTDTQYF.

The CDR3 nucleotides are TGTGCCAGCAGTTTCTCAACGGCCCTGTCCGACGAGCAGTACTTC. Its translation: CASSFSTALSDEQYF. The rearrangement uses TRBV27 and TRBJ2-7; no definite D call. The CDR3 has 15 residues. V lost 3 bases, J lost 5 bases, and 17 bases lay in between. Germline CDR1 and CDR2: MNHEY and SMNVEV (reference sequence).

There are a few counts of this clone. The CDR3 sequence is CASSQESRAYYEQYF. The CDR3 bases are TGTGCCAGCAGCCAAGAGAGCCGGGCCTACTACGAGCAGTACTTC. The chain couples TRBV4-2 to TRBJ2-7; D remains ambiguous. Germline V gene data show CDR1 as LGHNA and CDR2 as YNFKEQ. V gave up 0 bases and J gave up 3 bases, with 12 bases separating them. This CDR3 is built from 15 residues.

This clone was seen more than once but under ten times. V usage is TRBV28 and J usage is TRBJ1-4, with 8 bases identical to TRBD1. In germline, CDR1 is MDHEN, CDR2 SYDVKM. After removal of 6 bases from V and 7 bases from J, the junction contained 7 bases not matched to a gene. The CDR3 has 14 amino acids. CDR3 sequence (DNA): TGTGCCAGCAGGGACAGGGAATCGGGTGAAAAACTGTTTTTT. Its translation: CASRDRESGEKLFF. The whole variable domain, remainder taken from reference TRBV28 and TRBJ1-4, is DVKVTQSSRYLVKRTGEKVFLECVQDMDHENMFWYRQDPGLGLRLIYFSYDVKMKEKGDIPEGYSVSREKKERFSLILESASTNQTSMYLCASRDRESGEKLFFGSGTQLSVL.

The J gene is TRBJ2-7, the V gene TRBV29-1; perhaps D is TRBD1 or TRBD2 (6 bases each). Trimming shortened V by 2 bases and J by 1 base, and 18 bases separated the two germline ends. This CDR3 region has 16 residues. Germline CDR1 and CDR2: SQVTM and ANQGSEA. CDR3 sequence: CSVENLGGPLSYEQYF. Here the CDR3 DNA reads TGCAGCGTTGAAAATCTTGGGGGGCCACTATCCTACGAGCAGTACTTC.

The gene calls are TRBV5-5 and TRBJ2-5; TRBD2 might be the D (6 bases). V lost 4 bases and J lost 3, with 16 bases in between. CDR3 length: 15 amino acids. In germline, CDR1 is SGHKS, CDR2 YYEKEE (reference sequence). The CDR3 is CASSLWAREEETQYF. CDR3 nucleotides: TGTGCCAGCAGCCTGTGGGCCAGGGAGGAAGAGACCCAGTACTTC.

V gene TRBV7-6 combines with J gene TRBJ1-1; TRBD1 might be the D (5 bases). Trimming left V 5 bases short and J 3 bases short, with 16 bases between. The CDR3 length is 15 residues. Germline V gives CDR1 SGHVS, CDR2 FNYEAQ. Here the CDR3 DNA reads TGTGCCAGCAGCCGCAGGTCGGGGGGGGACACTGAAGCTTTCTTT. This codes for CASSRRSGGDTEAFF.

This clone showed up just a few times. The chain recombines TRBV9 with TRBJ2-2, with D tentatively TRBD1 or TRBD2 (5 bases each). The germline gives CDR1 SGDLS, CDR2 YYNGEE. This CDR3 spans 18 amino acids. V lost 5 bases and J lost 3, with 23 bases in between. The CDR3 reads CASRDSRDGGEDTGELFF. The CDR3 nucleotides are TGTGCCAGCAGGGATTCCCGGGACGGAGGAGAGGACACCGGGGAGCTGTTTTTT. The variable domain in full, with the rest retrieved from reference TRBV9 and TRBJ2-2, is DSGVTQTPKHLITATGQRVTLRCSPRSGDLSVYWYQQSLDQGLQFLIQYYNGEERAKGNILERFSAQQFPDLHSELNLSSLELGDSALYFCASRDSRDGGEDTGELFFGEGSRLTVL.

CDR3 DNA: TGTGCCAGCAGTTACACCCGGACTAGCGGGGGAGAGACCCAGTACTTC. As protein: CASSYTRTSGGETQYF. This chain joins TRBV6-6 and TRBJ2-5; 13 nucleotides agree with TRBD2. Unmatched junction bases numbered 4, after V lost 2 bases and J lost 4 bases. CDR3 size: 16 residues. In germline, CDR1 is MNHNY, CDR2 SVGAGI (reference sequence).

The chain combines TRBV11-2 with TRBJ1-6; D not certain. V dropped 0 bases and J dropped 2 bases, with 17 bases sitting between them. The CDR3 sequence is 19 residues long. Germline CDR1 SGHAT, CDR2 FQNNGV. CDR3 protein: CASSLDRAELAPYNSPLHF. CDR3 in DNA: TGTGCCAGCAGCTTAGATCGCGCAGAGTTAGCCCCCTATAATTCACCCCTCCACTTT.

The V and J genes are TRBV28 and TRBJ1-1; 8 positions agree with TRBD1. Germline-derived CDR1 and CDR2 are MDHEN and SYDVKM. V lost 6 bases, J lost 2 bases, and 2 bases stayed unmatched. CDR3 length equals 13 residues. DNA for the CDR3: TGTGCCAGCAGCGACAGGGGCAACACTGAAGCTTTCTTT. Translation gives CASSDRGNTEAFF.

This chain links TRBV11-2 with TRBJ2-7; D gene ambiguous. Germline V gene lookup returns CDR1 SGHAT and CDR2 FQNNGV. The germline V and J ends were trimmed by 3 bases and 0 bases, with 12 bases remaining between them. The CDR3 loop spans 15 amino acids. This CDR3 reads CASSLYMVRSYEQYF. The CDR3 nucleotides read TGTGCCAGCAGCTTGTACATGGTCCGCTCCTACGAGCAGTACTTC.

The DNA for the CDR3 is TGTGCCAGCAGCTTAAGTTTGGTTAACGAGCAGTACTTC. Encoded protein: CASSLSLVNEQYF. V gene TRBV7-6 combines with J gene TRBJ2-7; D gene uncertain. Trimming took off 2 bases at V and 5 bases at J, with 10 bases between the two ends. The germline CDR1 and CDR2 sequences are SGHVS and FNYEAQ. The CDR3 covers 13 residues. The full variable domain, completed using reference TRBV7-6 and TRBJ2-7, is GAGVSQSPRYKVTKRGQDVALRCDPISGHVSLYWYRQALGQGPEFLTYFNYEAQQDKSGLPNDRFSAERPEGSISTLTIQRTEQRDSAMYRCASSLSLVNEQYFGPGTRLTVT.

The CDR3 sequence is CASSPASSTYYGYTF. The CDR3 DNA sequence: TGTGCCAGCAGCCCTGCCTCCTCTACGTACTATGGCTACACCTTC. V is TRBV7-9 and J is TRBJ1-2, with D hard to call. Germline lookup yields CDR1 SEHNR and CDR2 FQNEAQ (reference sequence). V was clipped by 5 bases and J by 3 bases, with 16 bases between them. The CDR3 loop spans 15 amino acids.

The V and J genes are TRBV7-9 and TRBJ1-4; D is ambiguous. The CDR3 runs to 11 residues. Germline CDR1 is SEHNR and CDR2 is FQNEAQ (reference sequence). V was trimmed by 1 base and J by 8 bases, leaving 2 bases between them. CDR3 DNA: TGTGCCAGCAGCTTAGACGAAAAACTGTTTTTT. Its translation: CASSLDEKLFF. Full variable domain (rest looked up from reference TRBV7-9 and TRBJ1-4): DTGVSQNPRHKITKRGQNVTFRCDPISEHNRLYWYRQTLGQGPEFLTYFQNEAQLEKSRLLSDRFSAERPKGSFSTLEIQRTEQGDSAMYLCASSLDEKLFFGSGTQLSVL.

CDR3 sequence reads: CASSQSTHTGEQFF. CDR3 DNA: TGCGCCAGCAGCCAATCTACCCACACTGGGGAGCAGTTCTTC. The chain is built from TRBV4-1 and TRBJ2-1; D gene ambiguous. The V and J ends lost 2 bases and 10 bases respectively, with 15 bases between them. This CDR3 is built from 14 residues. Germline V gives CDR1 MGHRA, CDR2 YSYEKL.

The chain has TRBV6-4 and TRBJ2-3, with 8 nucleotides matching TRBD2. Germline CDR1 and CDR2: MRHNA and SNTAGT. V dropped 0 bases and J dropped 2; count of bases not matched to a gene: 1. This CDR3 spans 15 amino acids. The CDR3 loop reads CASSDSSGATDTQYF. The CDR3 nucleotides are TGTGCCAGCAGTGACTCTAGCGGGGCCACAGATACGCAGTATTTT.

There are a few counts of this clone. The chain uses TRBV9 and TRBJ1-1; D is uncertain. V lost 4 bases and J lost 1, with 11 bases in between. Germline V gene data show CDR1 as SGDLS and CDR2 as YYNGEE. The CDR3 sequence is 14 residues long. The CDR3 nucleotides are TGTGCCAGCAGCCCGAGGGTGGAGAACACTGAAGCTTTCTTT. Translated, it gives CASSPRVENTEAFF.

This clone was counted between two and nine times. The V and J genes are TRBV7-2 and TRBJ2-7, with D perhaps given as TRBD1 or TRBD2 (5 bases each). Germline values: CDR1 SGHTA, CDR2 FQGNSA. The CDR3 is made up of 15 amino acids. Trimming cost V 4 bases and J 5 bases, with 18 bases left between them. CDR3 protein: CASSSQPGPSDEQYF. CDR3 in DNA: TGTGCCAGCAGCTCCCAACCGGGACCCAGTGACGAGCAGTACTTC.

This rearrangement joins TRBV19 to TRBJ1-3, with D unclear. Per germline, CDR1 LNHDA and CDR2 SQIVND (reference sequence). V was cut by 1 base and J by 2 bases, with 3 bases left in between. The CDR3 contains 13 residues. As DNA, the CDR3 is TGTGCCAGTAGTATAGGTCCTGGAAACACCATATATTTT. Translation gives CASSIGPGNTIYF.

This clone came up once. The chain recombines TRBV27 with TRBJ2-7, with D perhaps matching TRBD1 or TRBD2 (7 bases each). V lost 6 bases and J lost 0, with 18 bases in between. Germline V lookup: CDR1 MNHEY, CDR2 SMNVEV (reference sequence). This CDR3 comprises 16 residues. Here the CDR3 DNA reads TGTGCCAGCAGCCTCAAAGGGGGGGACAGCTCCTACGAGCAGTACTTC. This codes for CASSLKGGDSSYEQYF.